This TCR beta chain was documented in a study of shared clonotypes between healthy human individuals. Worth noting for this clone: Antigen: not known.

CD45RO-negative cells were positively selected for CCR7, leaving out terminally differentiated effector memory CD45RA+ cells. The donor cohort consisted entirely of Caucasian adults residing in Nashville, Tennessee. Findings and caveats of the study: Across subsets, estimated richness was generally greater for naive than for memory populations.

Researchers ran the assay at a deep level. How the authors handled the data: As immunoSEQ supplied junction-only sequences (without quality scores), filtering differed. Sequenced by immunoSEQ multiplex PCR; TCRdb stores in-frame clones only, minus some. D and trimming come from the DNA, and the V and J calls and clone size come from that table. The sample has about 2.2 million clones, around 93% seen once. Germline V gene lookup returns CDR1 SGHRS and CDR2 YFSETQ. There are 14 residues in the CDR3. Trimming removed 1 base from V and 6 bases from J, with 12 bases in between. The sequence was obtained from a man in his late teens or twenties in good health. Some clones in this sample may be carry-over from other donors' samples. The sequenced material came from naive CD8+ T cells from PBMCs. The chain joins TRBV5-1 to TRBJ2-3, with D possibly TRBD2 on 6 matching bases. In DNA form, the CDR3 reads TGCGCCAGCAGCTTGAGGGTTGCGGGGGATACGCAGTATTTT. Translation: CASSLRVAGDTQYF.